What follows are 2 T cell receptor beta chains derived from one specimen sequenced in a study of blood T cells in healthy people across ages (dated by TCRdb to the mid-2010s). The library relied on 5' RACE. TCRdb shows the sequencer as Illumina HiSeq 2500. A second PCR of roughly 7 to 12 cycles was run with a J-beta primer mix and a sample-barcoded 5' primer. The raw public reads went through TCRdb reprocessing: fastp at Q25, MiXCR clone calling, in-frame beta chains kept. Every CDR3 protein is listed once, alongside the most common genes and DNA of its rows. This sample comprises fewer than 800,000 distinct CDR3 sequences, about 21% of them detected only once. The ten biggest clones cover under 4% of the sample. The sequencing sample was made of blood. The source is a man aged 65 to 79 in good health.

Comment on this clonotype: One junction end does not reproduce the germline sequence, and a read error may be involved. This chain uses TRBV3-1 with TRBJ2-1; a weak D match, TRBD2 (5 bases). CDR1 and CDR2 from the germline V gene are LGHDT and YNNKEL (reference sequence). The CDR3 extends over 14 amino acids. Here the CDR3 DNA reads TGTGCCAGCAGCCAGCGGGCAGCTTACAATGAGCAATTCTTC. Translated: CASSQRAAYNEQFF.

This clonotype has a handful of counts. The chain employs TRBV24-1 and TRBJ1-2; 11 bases match TRBD1. This CDR3 region has 15 residues. V was pared by 4 bases and J by 8 bases, with 8 bases of the junction left unmatched. Germline CDR1 KGHDR, CDR2 SFDVKD. The CDR3 reads CATSEPGQGAKGYTF. CDR3 DNA sequence: TGTGCCACCAGTGAACCCGGACAGGGGGCTAAAGGCTACACCTTC.